This entry features one T cell receptor (beta chain) sequence. Its antigen is undetermined. The PCR used 60 Vbeta and 13 Jbeta primers. Profiled with immunoSEQ multiplex PCR; TCRdb holds only in-frame clones, not every one. The sample has tens of thousands of clones, 84% seen once. The data belong to a study of cytomegalovirus exposure and HLA in healthy donors. Findings and limits, study-wide: Association of a missense DCLRE1C variant with TCR beta V- and J-gene trimming was reported in a later analysis. Most sequenced TCRs were rare (though some public TCRs occurred in many donors). TCR beta sequences reportedly predicted most subjects' HLA-A and HLA-B alleles accurately.

Input material: PBMCs. The clonotype originates from a woman aged 18 to 35 in good health and CMV-seropositive.

The CDR3 DNA is TGTGCCAGCAGCTTGAGGGGTTCCTACAATGAGCAGTTCTTC. This sequence encodes CASSLRGSYNEQFF. This chain joins TRBV5-6 and TRBJ2-1, with a weak D call TRBD1 (5 bases). Trimming pared 1 base from V and 1 base from J, leaving 6 bases between. CDR3 size: 14 residues. Germline values: CDR1 SGHDT, CDR2 YYEEEE.